One sample yielded the 18 T cell receptor beta chains listed below, sequenced in a study of control samples from healthy donors and cancer patients (TCRdb year 2020). Library preparation used the immunoSEQ multiplex PCR assay. This is the immuneACCESS table as TCRdb keeps it, with only in-frame sequences that have V and J called. A part of the clones is gone; compared with another copy, unresolved V genes explain less than half, and the rest is unexplained. The sample yields approximately 71,000 clones; around nine tenths were counted once. Around 20% of the sample goes to the ten largest clones. Sequenced sample: PBMCs. The receptor set was obtained from a man aged 55 to 70 with lung cancer.

This chain links TRBV6-5 with TRBJ1-5; D might be TRBD1 (6 bases). V was pared by 6 bases and J by 1 base, with 13 bases between. The CDR3 contains 15 residues. Germline V gene lookup returns CDR1 MNHEY and CDR2 SVGAGI. The CDR3 bases are TGTGCCAGCAGCCCCGGGACAATAAGCAATCAGCCCCAGCATTTT. Translated: CASSPGTISNQPQHF.

In this sample, this clone turned up once. The chain combines TRBV5-6 with TRBJ1-6; a weak D match, TRBD1 (6 bases). Trimming shortened V by 5 bases and J by 11 bases, and 20 bases separated the two germline ends. Germline lookup yields CDR1 SGHDT and CDR2 YYEEEE. The CDR3 is 15 amino acids. The CDR3 region is CASRRETGLSAPLHF. CDR3 nucleotides: TGTGCCAGCAGACGAGAAACAGGGCTTAGCGCACCCCTCCACTTT.

This chain uses TRBV30 with TRBJ1-2; D uncertain. Trimming shortened V by 0 bases and J by 5 bases, and 16 bases separated the two germline ends. Germline loops: CDR1 GTSNPN, CDR2 SVGIG (reference sequence). The CDR3 is 15 amino acids. The DNA of the CDR3 is TGTGCCTGGAGTGTCGGTGGGAGTTACGGGTATGGCTACACCTTC. This sequence encodes CAWSVGGSYGYGYTF.

This sequence joins TRBV5-1 and TRBJ2-2; 8 bases match TRBD1. CDR1 SGHRS and CDR2 YFSETQ come from the germline V gene. This CDR3 region has 14 residues. Unmatched junction bases numbered 4, after V lost 8 bases and J lost 1 base. Here the CDR3 DNA reads TGCGCCAGTTCCGGGACAGGGAACACCGGGGAGCTGTTTTTT. Protein sequence: CASSGTGNTGELFF.

This clone was observed once. The chain employs TRBV9 and TRBJ1-5; D is possibly TRBD1 (6 bases). Germline V gene lookup returns CDR1 SGDLS and CDR2 YYNGEE. The CDR3 consists of 14 residues. Trimming pared 3 bases from V and 5 bases from J, leaving 12 bases between. CDR3 nucleotide sequence: TGTGCCAGCAGCGCTACAGGGCAGTATCAGCCCCAGCATTTT. Amino acid sequence: CASSATGQYQPQHF.

V gene TRBV18 combines with J gene TRBJ2-5; TRBD1 aligns across 8 bases. Trimming took 0 bases from V and 4 from J; bases not matched to a gene: 4. The germline V gene has CDR1 KGHSH and CDR2 LQKENI. The CDR3 spans 15 residues. DNA of the CDR3: TGTGCCAGCTCACCACCGGCAGGGGGCAGAGAGACCCAGTACTTC. This encodes CASSPPAGGRETQYF.

V is TRBV5-4 and J is TRBJ1-1; maybe TRBD1 (5 bases). The V gene's germline CDR1 is SGHNT and CDR2 YYREEE (reference sequence). The CDR3 contains 14 residues. V was cut by 0 bases and J by 1 base, with 7 bases left in between. This CDR3 reads CASSLDGGNTEAFF. CDR3 nucleotide sequence: TGTGCCAGCAGCTTGGATGGGGGGAACACTGAAGCTTTCTTT.

J is TRBJ2-5 and V is TRBV7-2, with TRBD2 matching over 7 bases. CDR3 length equals 14 residues. The germline V gene has CDR1 SGHTA and CDR2 FQGNSA. The V gene end was trimmed by 1 base and the J gene end by 7 bases; junction bases not matched to a gene: 6. The CDR3 is CASSLETRGGTQYF. For the CDR3, the DNA is TGTGCCAGCAGCTTAGAGACTCGCGGGGGGACCCAGTACTTC.

V usage is TRBV5-5 and J usage is TRBJ2-7; 10 nucleotides align to TRBD1. Looked up from germline, CDR1 is SGHKS and CDR2 is YYEKEE (reference sequence). With V trimmed by 4 bases and J by 6 bases, 4 bases remained unmatched. The CDR3 spans 13 residues. DNA of the CDR3: TGTGCCAGCAGCGGGACAGGGGAAGGCGAGCAGTACGTC. Protein sequence: CASSGTGEGEQYV.

Only one count was recorded for this clone. V gene TRBV5-1 combines with J gene TRBJ1-1; unclear D gene. Germline V gives CDR1 SGHRS, CDR2 YFSETQ. The germline V and J ends were trimmed by 4 bases and 1 base, with 2 bases remaining between them. The CDR3 is made up of 11 amino acids. The CDR3 loop reads CASSTNTEAFF. CDR3 DNA sequence: TGCGCCAGCAGCACGAACACTGAAGCTTTCTTT.

The rearrangement links TRBV6-6 to TRBJ2-7, with 8 bases matching TRBD1. Germline CDR1 MNHNY, CDR2 SVGAGI (reference sequence). V lost 4 bases, J lost 1 base, and 3 bases stayed unmatched. This CDR3 has 14 amino acids. In DNA form, the CDR3 reads TGTGCCAGCAGTTCGACAGGGGAGTCCTACGAGCAGTACTTC. This codes for CASSSTGESYEQYF.

This clone was seen a few times. The rearrangement uses TRBV10-2 and TRBJ2-7, with 7 positions matching TRBD2. The J segment lost 9 bases and the V segment lost 4 bases, leaving 9 bases of the junction unmatched. CDR3 length: 13 residues. The germline CDR1 and CDR2 sequences are WSHSY and SAAADI. This CDR3 is CASSGQAGAVQYV. CDR3 nucleotide sequence: TGCGCCAGCAGTGGGCAGGCGGGAGCGGTGCAGTACGTC.

The rearrangement links TRBV18 to TRBJ1-3; D not certain. Trimming removed 5 bases at V and 0 bases at J, with 11 bases between. CDR1 is KGHSH, CDR2 LQKENI, per germline. This CDR3 comprises 15 residues. The CDR3 loop is CASSVSSTSGNTIYF. DNA of the CDR3: TGTGCCAGCTCAGTTTCTAGTACCTCTGGAAACACCATATATTTT.

The DNA of the CDR3 is TGTGCCAGCAGCCCCGGGACAGCAATTAATTCACCCCTCCACTTT. Its translation is CASSPGTAINSPLHF. The chain joins TRBV5-5 to TRBJ1-6; 7 bases map to TRBD1. There are 15 residues in the CDR3. Losses at the gene ends were 4 bases for V and 6 bases for J; bases not matched to a gene: 7. Per germline, CDR1 SGHKS and CDR2 YYEKEE (reference sequence). The entire variable domain, with the rest obtained from reference TRBV5-5 and TRBJ1-6, is as follows: DAGVTQSPTHLIKTRGQQVTLRCSPISGHKSVSWYQQVLGQGPQFIFQYYEKEERGRGNFPDRFSARQFPNYSSELNVNALLLGDSALYLCASSPGTAINSPLHFGNGTRLTVT.

The chain links TRBV9 to TRBJ2-7; TRBD2 might be the D (5 bases). CDR1 and CDR2 (germline): SGDLS, YYNGEE. The CDR3 is 13 amino acids. Trimming removed 3 bases from V and 2 bases from J, with 9 bases in between. DNA of the CDR3: TGTGCCAGCAGCGGCGGGTCGGCCTACGAGCAGTACTTC. Translation: CASSGGSAYEQYF.

This chain connects TRBV5-4 to TRBJ1-6, with 7 positions matching TRBD1. The CDR3 loop spans 16 amino acids. The V segment lost 3 bases and the J segment 5 bases; nucleotides outside the gene matches: 8. CDR1 is SGHNT, CDR2 YYREEE, per germline (reference sequence). The chain's CDR3 is CASSWTAGTDNSPLHF. The CDR3 DNA reads TGTGCCAGCAGCTGGACCGCCGGGACAGATAATTCACCCCTCCACTTT. The full variable domain, its missing parts supplied by reference TRBV5-4 and TRBJ1-6, is ETGVTQSPTHLIKTRGQQVTLRCSSQSGHNTVSWYQQALGQGPQFIFQYYREEENGRGNFPPRFSGLQFPNYSSELNVNALELDDSALYLCASSWTAGTDNSPLHFGNGTRLTVT.

This rearrangement joins TRBV4-1 to TRBJ1-2; 8 positions agree with TRBD1. The CDR3 spans 14 residues. V gave up 1 base and J gave up 4 bases; unmatched junction bases: 2. CDR1 is MGHRA, CDR2 YSYEKL, per germline. This CDR3 is CASSQGQGSYGYTF. The CDR3 DNA reads as TGCGCCAGCAGCCAAGGACAGGGGAGCTATGGCTACACCTTC.

The V gene is TRBV24-1, the J gene TRBJ1-5; no clear D gene. The CDR3 runs to 12 residues. CDR1 is KGHDR, CDR2 SFDVKD, per germline. Trimming left V 4 bases short and J 4 bases short, with 4 bases between. The CDR3 bases are TGTGCCACCAGTGACCCTAATCAGCCCCAGCATTTT. It encodes CATSDPNQPQHF.